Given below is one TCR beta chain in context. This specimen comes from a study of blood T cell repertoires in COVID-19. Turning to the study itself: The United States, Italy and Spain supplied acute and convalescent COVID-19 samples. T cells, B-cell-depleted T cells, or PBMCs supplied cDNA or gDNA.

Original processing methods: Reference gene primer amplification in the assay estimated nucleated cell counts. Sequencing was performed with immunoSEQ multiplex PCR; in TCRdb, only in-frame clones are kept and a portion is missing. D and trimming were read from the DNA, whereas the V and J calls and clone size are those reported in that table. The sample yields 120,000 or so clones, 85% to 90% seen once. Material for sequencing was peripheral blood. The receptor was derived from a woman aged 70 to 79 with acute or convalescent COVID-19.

The CDR3 nucleotides are TGTGCCAGCAGCTTGTCAGGGGGTGGCTACACCTTC. It codes for CASSLSGGGYTF. This chain links TRBV7-9 with TRBJ1-2; 7 nucleotides line up with TRBD1. Germline assignment: CDR1 SEHNR and CDR2 FQNEAQ (reference sequence). The CDR3 spans 12 residues. Germline trimming cut 3 bases from V and 7 bases from J; bases unmatched to any gene: 2.